The subject of this entry is one TCR beta chain. With 60 Vbeta and 13 Jbeta primers, the PCR was carried out. The assay was immunoSEQ multiplex PCR, and TCRdb's table has in-frame clones only and misses some. The data show some 97,000 clones, with roughly 84% seen just once and 1.2% held by the top ten. The data stem from a study of cytomegalovirus exposure and HLA in healthy donors. The receptor comes from a woman between 18 and 29 years old in good health and CMV-seronegative. The sequencing input was PBMCs.

CDR3 in amino acids: CASRPDRTEAFF. The CDR3 DNA sequence: TGTGCCAGCAGACCCGACAGGACTGAAGCTTTCTTT. This chain links TRBV6-5 with TRBJ1-1, with a possible D match to TRBD1 (6 bases). Trimming cost V 6 bases and J 5 bases, with 10 bases left between them. The germline gives CDR1 MNHEY, CDR2 SVGAGI. The CDR3 is made up of 12 amino acids.